A single sample gave rise to the 27 T cell receptor beta chains below, sequenced in a study of blood T cells in healthy people across ages. Combining a sample-barcoded 5' primer with a J-beta primer mix, a second PCR ran for about 7 to 11 cycles. TCRdb reanalysed the 5' RACE reads using MiXCR and keeps one entry per CDR3 protein. The data contain about 930,000 distinct CDR3 sequences, about 28% of them singletons. These same records also appear under a second study, on T cells of mothers and their children.

Sequencing was carried out using blood. These receptors originate from a woman in her thirties or forties in good health.

This chain uses TRBV5-1 with TRBJ1-1, with TRBD1 as a possible D gene (5 bases). From germline, CDR1 is SGHRS and CDR2 YFSETQ. This CDR3 spans 14 amino acids. V lost 0 bases, J lost 6 bases, and 12 bases lay in between. The CDR3 region has the DNA TGCGCCAGCAGCTTGGGACAGCGAGGCCCTGAAGCTTTCTTT. Translation gives CASSLGQRGPEAFF.

This chain joins TRBV29-1 and TRBJ2-1; D unclear. V lost 4 bases, J lost 2 bases, and 12 bases lay in between. The germline V gene has CDR1 SQVTM and CDR2 ANQGSEA. The CDR3 covers 14 residues. Written as DNA, the CDR3 is TGCAGCGTTGGAGAGGATGATCCCTACAATGAGCAGTTCTTC. The encoded protein is CSVGEDDPYNEQFF.

The CDR3 DNA sequence: TGTGCCAGCAGCTTAGAACTGGGGGAGAGTGAGACCCAGTACTTC. Protein sequence: CASSLELGESETQYF. The V gene is TRBV7-9, the J gene TRBJ2-5; D possibly uses TRBD1 or TRBD2 (5 bases each). From germline, CDR1 is SEHNR and CDR2 FQNEAQ (reference sequence). Trimming shortened V by 1 base and J by 5 bases, and 14 bases separated the two germline ends. This CDR3 is 15 amino acids long.

This clonotype was observed many times. V is TRBV7-2 and J is TRBJ1-4; 7 positions agree with TRBD1. After removal of 5 bases from V and 2 bases from J, the junction contained 5 bases not matched to a gene. The CDR3 length is 15 residues. CDR1 SGHTA and CDR2 FQGNSA come from the germline V gene. The CDR3 sequence is CASSLRQGTNEKLFF. CDR3 DNA sequence: TGTGCCAGCAGCCTACGACAGGGTACTAATGAAAAACTGTTTTTT.

Comments on this clonotype: Germline is not matched at one junction end, which may reflect a read error. This chain joins TRBV11-2 and TRBJ2-7, with unresolved D. Germline V gene sequence: CDR1 SGHAT, CDR2 FQNNGV. The CDR3 contains 12 residues. The CDR3 DNA reads TGTGCCGGCAGCCCGAGTACTCCCGAGCAGTACTTC. It translates to CAGSPSTPEQYF. Looking up the rest from reference TRBV11-2 and TRBJ2-7 gives the full variable domain: EAGVAQSPRYKIIEKRQSVAFWCNPISGHATLYWYQQILGQGPKLLIQFQNNGVVDDSQLPKDRFSAERLKGVDSTLKIQPAKLEDSAVYLCAGSPSTPEQYFGPGTRLTVT.

This clonotype has a handful of counts. The chain is built from TRBV4-3 and TRBJ1-2, with D unresolved. The germline V gene has CDR1 LGHNA and CDR2 YSLEER. The CDR3 totals 18 residues. V was shortened by 0 bases and J by 4 bases, with 21 bases between the two germline ends. The CDR3: CASSQDWYPARYSYGYTF. The DNA for the CDR3 is TGCGCCAGCAGCCAAGATTGGTACCCTGCAAGGTATAGCTATGGCTACACCTTC.

This clonotype turned up a few times. The J gene is TRBJ1-2, the V gene TRBV6-1, with TRBD1 matching over 7 bases. The CDR3 length is 14 residues. Per germline, CDR1 MNHNS and CDR2 SASEGT. Germline trimming cut 7 bases from V and 0 bases from J; bases unmatched to any gene: 5. CDR3 bases: TGTGCCAGCATCCCTACAGGGGCTAACTATGGCTACACCTTC. Its translation: CASIPTGANYGYTF.

This clonotype has at least ten counts. The chain employs TRBV7-2 and TRBJ2-1; 7 nucleotides line up with TRBD1. Germline CDR1 and CDR2: SGHTA and FQGNSA. CDR3 size: 12 residues. The V gene end was trimmed by 3 bases and the J gene end by 8 bases; junction bases not matched to a gene: 1. The chain's CDR3 is CASSLTGYEQFF. The CDR3 DNA reads TGTGCCAGCAGCTTGACAGGGTATGAGCAGTTCTTC.

The chain has TRBV6-2 or TRBV6-3 and TRBJ1-6; D is possibly TRBD1 (6 bases). Germline CDR1 and CDR2: MNHEY and SVGEGT. With 6 bases removed from V and 6 bases from J, the gap between germline ends came to 12 bases. The CDR3 has 14 amino acids. The CDR3 DNA sequence: TGTGCCAGCAGCGCAGGGGTTTCTAATTCACCCCTCCACTTT. Its protein is CASSAGVSNSPLHF.

This clonotype has only a few counts. The germline gene is not matched at one end of the junction; a read error may be the cause. The rearrangement joins TRBV15 to TRBJ2-6; 7 nucleotides agree with TRBD1. The germline CDR1 and CDR2 sequences are LNHNV and YYDKDF (reference sequence). This CDR3 is built from 18 residues. CDR3 in amino acids: CATGRGTGQRSGANVLTF. The CDR3 bases are TGTGCCACCGGCAGGGGGACGGGTCAACGTTCTGGGGCCAACGTCCTGACTTTC.

The rearrangement joins TRBV7-8 to TRBJ2-7; no definite D call. CDR1 and CDR2 from the germline V gene are SGHVS and FQNEAQ. Deletions cut 2 bases from V and 1 base from J, with 9 bases between. The CDR3 runs to 14 residues. The CDR3 DNA sequence: TGTGCCAGCAGCTTAACTGCGTTTTCCTACGAGCAGTACTTC. Translated, it gives CASSLTAFSYEQYF.

The CDR3: CAIGGTARNTEAFF. The CDR3 coding sequence is TGTGCCATCGGGGGGACCGCCCGGAACACTGAAGCTTTCTTT. This chain uses TRBV10-3 with TRBJ1-1, with D perhaps TRBD1 (5 bases). With 8 bases removed from V and 1 base from J, the gap between germline ends came to 14 bases. Germline V gene lookup returns CDR1 ENHRY and CDR2 SYGVKD. The CDR3 has 14 residues.

There are many counts of this clonotype. J is TRBJ2-6 and V is TRBV27; 7 positions agree with TRBD2. The germline CDR1 and CDR2 sequences are MNHEY and SMNVEV (reference sequence). Germline trimming cut 7 bases from V and 0 bases from J; bases unmatched to any gene: 9. The CDR3 is made up of 17 amino acids. CDR3 sequence: CASTRAGSYSGANVLTF. The CDR3 DNA follows: TGTGCCAGCACCAGAGCGGGGTCCTACTCTGGGGCCAACGTCCTGACTTTC.

The chain links TRBV4-1 to TRBJ2-2, with 8 bases identical to TRBD2. CDR3 size: 17 residues. The germline CDR1 and CDR2 sequences are MGHRA and YSYEKL. V was pared by 3 bases and J by 4 bases, with 10 bases of the junction left unmatched. CDR3 sequence: CASSHPHGGGPTGELFF. CDR3 nucleotides: TGCGCCAGCAGCCACCCCCATGGCGGGGGGCCCACCGGGGAGCTGTTTTTT.

J is TRBJ2-5 and V is TRBV12-5, with D perhaps matching TRBD1 or TRBD2 (5 bases each). Germline CDR1 reads LGHNT; CDR2 reads FRNRAP. The length of the CDR3 is 17 residues. V was shortened by 1 base and J by 4 bases, with 19 bases between the two germline ends. The CDR3, as DNA: TGTGCTAGTGGTTTGGCAAGGGTTGGTGGGACGGTAGAGACCCAGTACTTC. It specifies CASGLARVGGTVETQYF.

The CDR3 is CSAPKGASNYGYTF. The CDR3 DNA reads as TGCAGTGCTCCCAAGGGGGCTAGTAACTATGGCTACACCTTC. The rearrangement joins TRBV20-1 to TRBJ1-2; 7 bases map to TRBD1. The CDR3 covers 14 residues. Trimming took 5 bases from V and 1 from J; bases not matched to a gene: 7. Germline CDR1 is DFQATT and CDR2 is SNEGSKA (reference sequence).

CDR3 loop: CSAKRDSLSYEQYF. In DNA, the CDR3 is TGCAGCGCTAAAAGGGACAGCCTCTCCTACGAGCAGTACTTC. The chain uses TRBV29-1 and TRBJ2-7; 7 bases are shared with TRBD1. Trimming removed 7 bases from V and 0 bases from J; junction bases left unmatched: 9. The CDR3 is 14 residues long. The V gene's germline CDR1 is SQVTM and CDR2 ANQGSEA.

The table lists this clonotype with a few counts. The rearrangement joins TRBV7-2 to TRBJ2-1; D is possibly TRBD1 (5 bases). V was cut by 2 bases and J by 7 bases, with 12 bases left in between. The CDR3 runs 14 residues. Germline CDR1 reads SGHTA; CDR2 reads FQGNSA. This CDR3 reads CASSLQGAVNEQFF. CDR3 bases: TGTGCCAGCAGCTTACAAGGGGCGGTGAATGAGCAGTTCTTC.

CDR3 region: CASSLVPFREEGNEQFF. The CDR3 DNA is TGTGCCAGTAGTCTTGTCCCTTTCCGGGAGGAAGGCAATGAGCAGTTCTTC. This chain connects TRBV5-6 to TRBJ2-1, with TRBD2 matching over 7 bases. Germline assignment: CDR1 SGHDT and CDR2 YYEEEE. Losses at the gene ends were 8 bases for V and 6 bases for J; bases not matched to a gene: 20. The length of the CDR3 is 17 residues.

The V call is TRBV13, the J call TRBJ1-2, with 7 bases aligning to TRBD1. J gave up 4 bases and V 5 bases, and 7 bases lay outside the gene matches. The CDR3 sequence is 14 residues long. Germline CDR1 is PRHDT and CDR2 is FYEKMQ (reference sequence). CDR3 nucleotides: TGTGCCAGCAGCGCCGGGACAGCGGGCTATGGCTACACCTTC. Translation gives CASSAGTAGYGYTF.

This clonotype was seen ten or more times. Here the CDR3 reads CASSLLRDRGHEQYF. DNA of the CDR3: TGTGCCAGCAGCTTACTCCGGGACAGGGGCCACGAGCAGTACTTC. This sequence joins TRBV7-2 and TRBJ2-7; TRBD1 matches 10 bases. Germline CDR1 SGHTA, CDR2 FQGNSA. This CDR3 comprises 15 residues. V was pared by 2 bases and J by 5 bases, with 6 bases of the junction left unmatched. Combining the CDR3 with reference TRBV7-2 and TRBJ2-7 gives the whole variable domain GAGVSQSPSNKVTEKGKDVELRCDPISGHTALYWYRQSLGQGLEFLIYFQGNSAPDKSGLPSDRFSAERTGGSVSTLTIQRTQQEDSAVYLCASSLLRDRGHEQYFGPGTRLTVT.

The V and J genes are TRBV5-1 and TRBJ2-3; perhaps TRBD1 as D (6 bases). The germline gives CDR1 SGHRS, CDR2 YFSETQ. V lost 4 bases and J lost 3, with 12 bases in between. The CDR3 spans 14 residues. CDR3 amino acids: CASSKGVITDTQYF. Here the CDR3 DNA reads TGCGCCAGCAGCAAGGGGGTGATTACAGATACGCAGTATTTT. The full variable domain, its missing parts supplied by reference TRBV5-1 and TRBJ2-3, is KAGVTQTPRYLIKTRGQQVTLSCSPISGHRSVSWYQQTPGQGLQFLFEYFSETQRNKGNFPGRFSGRQFSNSRSEMNVSTLELGDSALYLCASSKGVITDTQYFGPGTRLTVL.

The rearrangement uses TRBV20-1 and TRBJ2-5, with 7 bases lining up with TRBD2. V shed 0 bases and J 5 bases; nucleotides not matched to a gene: 12. The germline gives CDR1 DFQATT, CDR2 SNEGSKA (reference sequence). The CDR3 has 16 amino acids. CDR3 bases: TGCAGTGCTAGAGATCCCGGGACTATGTCACGGGAGACCCAGTACTTC. Residues: CSARDPGTMSRETQYF.

The gene calls are TRBV7-9 and TRBJ1-2; a weak D match, TRBD1 (5 bases). Germline-derived CDR1 and CDR2 are SEHNR and FQNEAQ (reference sequence). CDR3 length: 14 residues. Trimming cost V 6 bases and J 4 bases, with 15 bases left between them. The DNA of the CDR3 is TGTGCCAGCAGTCACAGCGGGGCAGCCTATGGCTACACCTTC. This codes for CASSHSGAAYGYTF.

This clonotype was found a few times. This chain uses TRBV28 with TRBJ1-4; the D gene is possibly TRBD1 (5 bases). The CDR3 spans 13 residues. The V and J ends lost 5 bases and 5 bases respectively, with 9 bases between them. In germline, CDR1 is MDHEN, CDR2 SYDVKM. CDR3 in amino acids: CASSGGANEKLFF. For the CDR3, the DNA is TGTGCCAGCAGTGGAGGGGCCAATGAAAAACTGTTTTTT.

This clonotype has at least ten counts. The rearrangement links TRBV10-3 to TRBJ1-2; D is perhaps TRBD1 (5 bases). The V gene's germline CDR1 is ENHRY and CDR2 SYGVKD. V shed 4 bases and J shed 4 bases, with 7 bases lying between them. The CDR3 covers 12 residues. CDR3 sequence: CAISGGPYGYTF. The DNA of the CDR3 is TGTGCCATCAGTGGGGGACCCTATGGCTACACCTTC.

This clonotype was seen many times. V is TRBV4-1 and J is TRBJ2-3, with 10 nucleotides matching TRBD1. This CDR3 has 18 residues. Germline loops: CDR1 MGHRA, CDR2 YSYEKL. V was clipped by 1 base and J by 4 bases; unmatched bases: 11. CDR3 sequence: CASSQAPTGGERADTQYF. CDR3 in DNA: TGCGCCAGCAGCCAAGCCCCGACAGGGGGCGAAAGGGCAGATACGCAGTATTTT.